A single sample is the source of the 11 T cell receptor beta chains below, sequenced in a study of T cell changes during pregnancy in multiple sclerosis. Sequenced by immunoSEQ multiplex PCR; TCRdb stores in-frame clones only, minus some. Of about 85,000 clones in the sample, approximately 90% were seen once. This specimen consisted of peripheral blood, obtained in the first trimester of pregnancy. Every receptor here comes from a female donor with multiple sclerosis, enrolled in a pregnancy study.

The chain links TRBV15 to TRBJ2-6, with TRBD2 identical over 7 bases. Germline-derived CDR1 and CDR2 are LNHNV and YYDKDF (reference sequence). The trim removed 0 bases at V and 3 bases at J, leaving 11 bases unmatched. The CDR3 contains 19 residues. The CDR3 DNA is TGTGCCACCAGCAGAGATTTCCGGGTGAGCGGGGTTGGGGCCAACGTCCTGACTTTC. It translates to CATSRDFRVSGVGANVLTF.

The rearrangement links TRBV4-1 to TRBJ2-7; tentative D call: TRBD2 (6 bases). The CDR3 is 16 amino acids. The germline V gene encodes CDR1 MGHRA and CDR2 YSYEKL. Trimming stripped 4 bases from V and 3 bases from J, with 19 bases between. The CDR3 sequence: CASSPAQGGTLYEQYF. The CDR3 DNA sequence: TGCGCCAGCAGCCCAGCCCAAGGCGGGACCCTCTACGAGCAGTACTTC.

The DNA for the CDR3 is TGCGCCAGCAGCACGGGACTAGCGGGGAAAGAGACCCAGTACTTC. It specifies CASSTGLAGKETQYF. The chain joins TRBV5-1 to TRBJ2-5, with TRBD2 identical over 13 bases. The CDR3 runs to 15 residues. With V trimmed by 4 bases and J by 3 bases, 3 bases remained unmatched. Germline V CDR1 and CDR2: SGHRS, YFSETQ.

This chain joins TRBV28 and TRBJ2-7; a weak D match, TRBD1 (6 bases). The length of the CDR3 is 15 residues. Germline CDR1 and CDR2: MDHEN and SYDVKM. V dropped 6 bases and J dropped 6 bases, with 21 bases sitting between them. This chain's CDR3 is CASRRSTGLSSEQYF. CDR3 bases: TGTGCCAGCAGAAGGTCGACAGGACTCTCCAGCGAGCAGTACTTC. Using reference TRBV28 and TRBJ2-7 for the parts outside the CDR3, the full variable domain is DVKVTQSSRYLVKRTGEKVFLECVQDMDHENMFWYRQDPGLGLRLIYFSYDVKMKEKGDIPEGYSVSREKKERFSLILESASTNQTSMYLCASRRSTGLSSEQYFGPGTRLTVT.

This chain joins TRBV5-1 and TRBJ2-7; D is uncertain. Trimming took off 0 bases at V and 4 bases at J, with 11 bases between the two ends. CDR3 length: 14 amino acids. The germline V gene encodes CDR1 SGHRS and CDR2 YFSETQ. The CDR3 region is CASSLVDSTYEQYF. The DNA for the CDR3 is TGCGCCAGCAGCTTGGTCGACTCTACGTACGAGCAGTACTTC.

Of note for this clone: Other DNA sequences in this sample translate to the same CDR3. This chain's CDR3 is CASSQDVVFGTEAFF. The CDR3 nucleotides read TGCGCCAGCAGCCAAGATGTCGTATTCGGCACTGAAGCTTTCTTT. The chain employs TRBV4-1 and TRBJ1-1, with unresolved D. V lost 0 bases, J lost 4 bases, and 12 bases lay in between. In germline, CDR1 is MGHRA, CDR2 YSYEKL. The CDR3 contains 15 residues.

The chain joins TRBV13 to TRBJ2-7, with 7 bases matching TRBD1. The CDR3 covers 15 residues. Germline loops: CDR1 PRHDT, CDR2 FYEKMQ (reference sequence). Trimming took 4 bases from V and 3 from J; bases not matched to a gene: 9. The CDR3 DNA reads TGTGCCAGCAGCTCTACCGGGACAGAAGACTACGAGCAGTACTTC. It specifies CASSSTGTEDYEQYF.

This chain joins TRBV13 and TRBJ2-7; tentative D call: TRBD2 (6 bases). Germline loops: CDR1 PRHDT, CDR2 FYEKMQ (reference sequence). V lost 8 bases, J lost 3 bases, and 20 bases lay in between. The CDR3 runs to 15 residues. CDR3: CASSGGEQNRYEQYF. CDR3 bases: TGTGCCAGCTCCGGAGGGGAGCAGAACCGCTACGAGCAGTACTTC. Combining the CDR3 with reference TRBV13 and TRBJ2-7 gives the whole variable domain AAGVIQSPRHLIKEKRETATLKCYPIPRHDTVYWYQQGPGQDPQFLISFYEKMQSDKGSIPDRFSAQQFSDYHSELNMSSLELGDSALYFCASSGGEQNRYEQYFGPGTRLTVT.

The J gene is TRBJ2-5, the V gene TRBV28; 10 bases line up with TRBD2. This CDR3 comprises 15 residues. CDR1 and CDR2 (germline): MDHEN, SYDVKM. V shed 6 bases and J 3 bases; nucleotides not matched to a gene: 7. CDR3: CASRTYLAGEETQYF. In nucleotides, the CDR3 is TGTGCCAGCAGGACATATCTAGCGGGAGAAGAGACCCAGTACTTC.

In this sample, this clone turned up once. J is TRBJ2-1 and V is TRBV5-1; unclear D gene. The CDR3 runs 13 residues. Trimming took off 7 bases at V and 4 bases at J, with 12 bases between the two ends. The V gene's germline CDR1 is SGHRS and CDR2 YFSETQ. The CDR3 here is CASGDLLYNEQFF. The CDR3 DNA reads TGCGCCAGCGGAGACTTACTGTACAATGAGCAGTTCTTC.

As to this clone: Other DNA sequences in the sample encode the same CDR3. The J gene is TRBJ2-7, the V gene TRBV6-5; 9 positions agree with TRBD1. The CDR3 loop spans 15 amino acids. Germline-derived CDR1 and CDR2 are MNHEY and SVGAGI. J gave up 4 bases and V 0 bases, and 4 bases lay outside the gene matches. The CDR3 protein is CASSYSRDRVYEQYF. The CDR3 DNA follows: TGTGCCAGCAGTTACTCGAGGGACAGGGTTTACGAGCAGTACTTC.